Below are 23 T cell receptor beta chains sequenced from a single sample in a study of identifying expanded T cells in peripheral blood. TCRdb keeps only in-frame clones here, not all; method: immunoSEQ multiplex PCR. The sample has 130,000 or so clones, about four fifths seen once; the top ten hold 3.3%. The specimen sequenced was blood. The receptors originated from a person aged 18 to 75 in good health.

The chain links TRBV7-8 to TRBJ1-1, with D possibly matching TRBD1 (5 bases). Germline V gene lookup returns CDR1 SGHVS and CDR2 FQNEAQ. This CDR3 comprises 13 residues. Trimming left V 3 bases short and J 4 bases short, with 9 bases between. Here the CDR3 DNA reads TGTGCCAGCAGCTTCGCGGGGGGCACTGAAGCTTTCTTT. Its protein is CASSFAGGTEAFF.

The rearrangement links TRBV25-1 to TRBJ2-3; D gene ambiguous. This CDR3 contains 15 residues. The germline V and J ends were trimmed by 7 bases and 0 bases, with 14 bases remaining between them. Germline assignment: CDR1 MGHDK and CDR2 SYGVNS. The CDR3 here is CASISGLFSTDTQYF. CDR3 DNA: TGTGCCAGCATCTCCGGGTTATTCAGCACAGATACGCAGTATTTT.

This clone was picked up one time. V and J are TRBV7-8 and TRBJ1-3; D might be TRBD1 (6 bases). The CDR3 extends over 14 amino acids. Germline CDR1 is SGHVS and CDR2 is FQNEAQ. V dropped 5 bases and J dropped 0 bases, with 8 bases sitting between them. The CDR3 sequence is CASSARGSGNTIYF. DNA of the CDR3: TGTGCCAGCAGCGCCAGGGGCTCTGGAAACACCATATATTTT.

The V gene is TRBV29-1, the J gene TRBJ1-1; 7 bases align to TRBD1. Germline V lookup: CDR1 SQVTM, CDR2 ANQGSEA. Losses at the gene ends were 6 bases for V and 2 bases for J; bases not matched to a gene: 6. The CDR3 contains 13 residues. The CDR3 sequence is CSVGDRKNTEAFF. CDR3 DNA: TGCAGCGTGGGGGACAGAAAAAACACTGAAGCTTTCTTT.

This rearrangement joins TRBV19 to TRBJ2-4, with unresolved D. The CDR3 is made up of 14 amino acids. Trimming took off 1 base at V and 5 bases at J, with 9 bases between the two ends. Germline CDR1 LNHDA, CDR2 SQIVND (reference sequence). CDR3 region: CASSIVADQNIQYF. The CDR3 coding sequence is TGTGCCAGTAGTATAGTCGCGGACCAAAACATTCAGTACTTC. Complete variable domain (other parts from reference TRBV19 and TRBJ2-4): DGGITQSPKYLFRKEGQNVTLSCEQNLNHDAMYWYRQDPGQGLRLIYYSQIVNDFQKGDIAEGYSVSREKKESFPLTVTSAQKNPTAFYLCASSIVADQNIQYFGAGTRLSVL.

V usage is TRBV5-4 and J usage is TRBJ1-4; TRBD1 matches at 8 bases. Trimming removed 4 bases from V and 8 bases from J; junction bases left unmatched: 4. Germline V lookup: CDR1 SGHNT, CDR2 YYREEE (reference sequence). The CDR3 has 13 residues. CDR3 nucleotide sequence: TGTGCCAGCAGCCTGGACAGGGAAGAAAAACTGTTTTTT. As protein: CASSLDREEKLFF.

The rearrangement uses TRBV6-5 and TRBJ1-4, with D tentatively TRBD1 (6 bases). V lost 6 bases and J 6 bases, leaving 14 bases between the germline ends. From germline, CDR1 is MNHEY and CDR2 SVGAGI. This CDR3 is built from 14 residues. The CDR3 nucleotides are TGTGCCAGCAGAGACCAGGGGTGGGATGAAAAACTGTTTTTT. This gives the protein CASRDQGWDEKLFF.

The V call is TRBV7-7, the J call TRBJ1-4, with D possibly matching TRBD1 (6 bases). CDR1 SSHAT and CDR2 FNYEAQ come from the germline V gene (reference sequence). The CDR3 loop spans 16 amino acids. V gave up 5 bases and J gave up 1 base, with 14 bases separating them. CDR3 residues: CASSVYRDKTNEKLFF. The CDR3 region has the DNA TGTGCCAGCAGCGTGTACCGGGACAAAACTAATGAAAAACTGTTTTTT.

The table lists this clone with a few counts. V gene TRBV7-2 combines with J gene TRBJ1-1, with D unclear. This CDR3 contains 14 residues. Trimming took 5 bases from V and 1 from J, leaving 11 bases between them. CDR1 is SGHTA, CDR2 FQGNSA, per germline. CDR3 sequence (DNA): TGTGCCAGCAGCCCGACGCGGGGGAACACTGAAGCTTTCTTT. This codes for CASSPTRGNTEAFF.

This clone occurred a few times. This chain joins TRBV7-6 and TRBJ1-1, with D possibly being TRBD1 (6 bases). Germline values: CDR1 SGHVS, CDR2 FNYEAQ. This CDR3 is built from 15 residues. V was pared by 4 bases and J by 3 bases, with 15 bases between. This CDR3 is CASSYGTGFDTEAFF. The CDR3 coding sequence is TGTGCCAGCAGCTACGGAACAGGGTTCGACACTGAAGCTTTCTTT.

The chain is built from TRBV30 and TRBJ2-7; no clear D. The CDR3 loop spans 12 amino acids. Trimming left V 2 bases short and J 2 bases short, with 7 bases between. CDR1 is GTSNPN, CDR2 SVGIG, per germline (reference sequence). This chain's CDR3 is CAWSRATYEQYF. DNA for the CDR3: TGTGCCTGGAGTCGAGCTACCTACGAGCAGTACTTC.

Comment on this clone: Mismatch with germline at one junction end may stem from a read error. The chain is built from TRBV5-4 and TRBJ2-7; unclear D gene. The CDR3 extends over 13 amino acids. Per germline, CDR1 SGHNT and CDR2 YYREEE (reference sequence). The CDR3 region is CASSQVPNYEQYF. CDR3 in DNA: TGCGCCAGCAGCCAAGTCCCCAACTACGAGCAGTACTTC.

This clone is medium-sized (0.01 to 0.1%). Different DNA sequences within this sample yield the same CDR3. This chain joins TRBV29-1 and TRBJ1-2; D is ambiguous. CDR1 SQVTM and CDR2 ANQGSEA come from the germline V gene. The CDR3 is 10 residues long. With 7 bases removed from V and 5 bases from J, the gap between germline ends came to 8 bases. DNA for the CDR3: TGCAGCGCTTACTTATATGGCTACACCTTC. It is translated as CSAYLYGYTF.

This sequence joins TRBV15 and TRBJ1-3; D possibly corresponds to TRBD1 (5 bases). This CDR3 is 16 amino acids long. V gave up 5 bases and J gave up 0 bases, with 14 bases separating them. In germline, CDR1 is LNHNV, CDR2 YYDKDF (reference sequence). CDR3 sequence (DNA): TGTGCCACCAGCCCGGGACTCATGAGCTCTGGAAACACCATATATTTT. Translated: CATSPGLMSSGNTIYF. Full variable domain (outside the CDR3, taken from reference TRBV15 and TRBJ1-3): DAMVIQNPRYQVTQFGKPVTLSCSQTLNHNVMYWYQQKSSQAPKLLFHYYDKDFNNEADTPDNFQSRRPNTSFCFLDIRSPGLGDTAMYLCATSPGLMSSGNTIYFGEGSWLTVV.

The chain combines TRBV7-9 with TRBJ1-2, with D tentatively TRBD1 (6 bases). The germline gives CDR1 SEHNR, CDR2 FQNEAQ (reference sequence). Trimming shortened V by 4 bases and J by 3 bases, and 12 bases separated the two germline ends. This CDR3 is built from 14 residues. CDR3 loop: CASSSQGLDYGYTF. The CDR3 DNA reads TGTGCCAGCAGCTCACAGGGATTGGACTATGGCTACACCTTC.

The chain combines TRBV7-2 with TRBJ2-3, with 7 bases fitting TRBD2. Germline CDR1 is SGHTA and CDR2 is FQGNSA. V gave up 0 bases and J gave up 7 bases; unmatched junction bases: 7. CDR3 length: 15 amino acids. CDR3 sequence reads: CASSLASGVRHTQYF. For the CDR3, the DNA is TGTGCCAGCAGCTTAGCAAGCGGGGTTCGTCATACGCAGTATTTT.

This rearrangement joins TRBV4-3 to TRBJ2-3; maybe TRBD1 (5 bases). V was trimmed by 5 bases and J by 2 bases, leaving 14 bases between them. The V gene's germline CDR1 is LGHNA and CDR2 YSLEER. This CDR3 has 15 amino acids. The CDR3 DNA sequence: TGCGCCAGCAGCACCCAAACAGGCACCACAGATACGCAGTATTTT. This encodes CASSTQTGTTDTQYF.

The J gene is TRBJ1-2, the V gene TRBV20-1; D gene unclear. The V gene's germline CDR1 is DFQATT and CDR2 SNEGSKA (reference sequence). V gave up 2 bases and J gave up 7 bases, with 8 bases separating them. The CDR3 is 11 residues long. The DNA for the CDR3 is TGCAGTGCTAGAAGAGGGTCTGGCTACACCTTC. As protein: CSARRGSGYTF.

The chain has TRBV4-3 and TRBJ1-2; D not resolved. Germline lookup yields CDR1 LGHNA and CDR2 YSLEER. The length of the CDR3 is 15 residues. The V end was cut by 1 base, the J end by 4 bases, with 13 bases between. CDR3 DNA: TGCGCCAGCAGCCAAGGGGTACGTCTCTCCTATGGCTACACCTTC. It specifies CASSQGVRLSYGYTF.

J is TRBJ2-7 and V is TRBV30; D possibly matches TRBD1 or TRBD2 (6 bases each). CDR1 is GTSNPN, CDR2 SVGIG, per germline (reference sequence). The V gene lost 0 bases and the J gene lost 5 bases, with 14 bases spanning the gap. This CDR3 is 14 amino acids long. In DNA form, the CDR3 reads TGTGCCTGGAGTGTAAATTCGGGGGCTGACGAGCAGTACTTC. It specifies CAWSVNSGADEQYF. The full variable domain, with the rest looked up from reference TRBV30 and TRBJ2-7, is SQTIHQWPATLVQPVGSPLSLECTVEGTSNPNLYWYRQAAGRGLQLLFYSVGIGQISSEVPQNLSASRPQDRQFILSSKKLLLSDSGFYLCAWSVNSGADEQYFGPGTRLTVT.

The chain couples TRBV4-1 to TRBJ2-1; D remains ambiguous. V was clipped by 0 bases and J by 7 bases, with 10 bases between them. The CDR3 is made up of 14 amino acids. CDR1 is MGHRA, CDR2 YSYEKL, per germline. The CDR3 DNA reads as TGCGCCAGCAGCCAAGAAAGGGTCGGAAATGAGCAGTTCTTC. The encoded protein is CASSQERVGNEQFF.

DNA for the CDR3: TGTGCCAGCAGCTTAGCGTATAACTCGGGGGGTAGCTCCTATAATTCACCCCTCCACTTT. It specifies CASSLAYNSGGSSYNSPLHF. V is TRBV7-8 and J is TRBJ1-6, with a possible D match to TRBD1 (5 bases). This CDR3 has 20 amino acids. Trimming shortened V by 0 bases and J by 0 bases, and 18 bases separated the two germline ends. The V gene's germline CDR1 is SGHVS and CDR2 FQNEAQ.

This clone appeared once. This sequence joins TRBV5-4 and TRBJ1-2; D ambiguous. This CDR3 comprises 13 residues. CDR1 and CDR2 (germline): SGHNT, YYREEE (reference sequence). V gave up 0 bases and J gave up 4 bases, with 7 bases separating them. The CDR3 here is CASSLDGFYGYTF. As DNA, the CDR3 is TGTGCCAGCAGCTTGGATGGGTTCTATGGCTACACCTTC.